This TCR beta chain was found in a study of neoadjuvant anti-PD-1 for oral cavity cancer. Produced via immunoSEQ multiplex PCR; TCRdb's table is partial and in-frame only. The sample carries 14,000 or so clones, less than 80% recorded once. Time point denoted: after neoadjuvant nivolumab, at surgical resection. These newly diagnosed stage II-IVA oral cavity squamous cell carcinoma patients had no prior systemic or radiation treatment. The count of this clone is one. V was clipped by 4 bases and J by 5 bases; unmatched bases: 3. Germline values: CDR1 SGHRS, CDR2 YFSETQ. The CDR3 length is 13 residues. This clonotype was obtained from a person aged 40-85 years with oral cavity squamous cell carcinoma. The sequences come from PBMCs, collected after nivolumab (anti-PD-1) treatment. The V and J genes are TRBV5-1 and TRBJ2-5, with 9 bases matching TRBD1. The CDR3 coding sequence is TGCGCCAGCAGCGGACAGGGGCCGGAGACCCAGTACTTC. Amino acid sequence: CASSGQGPETQYF.